The 11 T cell receptor beta chains below were found in one sample sequenced in a study of shared clonotypes between healthy human individuals. Produced via immunoSEQ multiplex PCR; TCRdb's table is partial and in-frame only. The sample lists about 2.2 million clones, about 93% occurring once. Positively selected for CCR7, the CD45RO-negative cells used as naive CD8 cells excluded terminally differentiated effector memory CD45RA+ cells. The sequencing input was naive CD8+ T cells from PBMCs. These receptors originate from a man younger than 35 in good health. Some clones in this sample may be carry-over from other donors' samples.

As regards this clone: The sample has other DNA sequences that encode this CDR3 too. This chain uses TRBV4-3 with TRBJ2-7; TRBD2 matches 9 bases. Germline values: CDR1 LGHNA, CDR2 YSLEER. The V gene end was trimmed by 3 bases and the J gene end by 1 base; junction bases not matched to a gene: 1. The CDR3 loop spans 14 amino acids. CDR3 residues: CASSQGLASYEQYF. CDR3 DNA sequence: TGCGCCAGCAGCCAGGGACTAGCATCCTACGAGCAGTACTTC.

The chain carries TRBV11-3 and TRBJ2-1, with D perhaps TRBD1 or TRBD2 (5 bases each). CDR1 and CDR2 (germline): SGHNT, YENEEA. The V end was cut by 5 bases, the J end by 6 bases, with 11 bases between. This CDR3 has 13 residues. The CDR3 bases are TGTGCCAGCAGCGGGGGAGCCGCCAATGAGCAGTTCTTC. This translates into CASSGGAANEQFF.

The chain combines TRBV6-1 with TRBJ2-3; D gene unclear. The CDR3 runs to 15 residues. CDR1 MNHNS and CDR2 SASEGT come from the germline V gene. The V end lost 3 bases, the J end lost 5 bases, and 15 bases lay between the germline ends. CDR3 residues: CASSERTWEGDTQYF. Written as DNA, the CDR3 is TGTGCCAGCAGTGAGAGGACCTGGGAAGGAGATACGCAGTATTTT.

The rearrangement links TRBV4-3 to TRBJ2-3; 9 bases match TRBD1. Germline CDR1 reads LGHNA; CDR2 reads YSLEER. J lost 6 bases, V lost 1 base, and 5 bases had no gene match. This CDR3 has 15 amino acids. This CDR3 is CASSQGDRGSDTQYF. The CDR3 DNA reads TGCGCCAGCAGCCAAGGTGACAGGGGGAGCGATACGCAGTATTTT.

The rearrangement joins TRBV6-5 to TRBJ1-4; D gene uncertain. The CDR3 runs 12 residues. Germline CDR1 MNHEY, CDR2 SVGAGI. V lost 9 bases to trimming and J lost 8 bases, with 13 bases between them. The CDR3 sequence is CASQDWQEKLFF. In DNA form, the CDR3 reads TGTGCCAGTCAAGACTGGCAGGAAAAACTGTTTTTT.

V is TRBV9 and J is TRBJ1-2; 7 bases agree with TRBD1. Germline V gene sequence: CDR1 SGDLS, CDR2 YYNGEE. The CDR3 totals 15 residues. Trimming took 0 bases from V and 3 from J; bases not matched to a gene: 5. CDR3 sequence: CASSVGGQIYYGYTF. CDR3 coding DNA: TGTGCCAGCAGCGTAGGGGGACAGATTTACTATGGCTACACCTTC.

The J gene is TRBJ2-5, the V gene TRBV29-1; 12 nucleotides match TRBD2. V lost 7 bases and J lost 2; bases outside the gene matches: 8. Germline values: CDR1 SQVTM, CDR2 ANQGSEA. The CDR3 loop spans 15 amino acids. The CDR3 reads CSADGLAGWQETQYF. CDR3 nucleotide sequence: TGCAGCGCCGATGGACTAGCGGGGTGGCAAGAGACCCAGTACTTC.

V gene TRBV28 combines with J gene TRBJ2-5; D perhaps matches TRBD1 (6 bases). CDR3 length: 18 residues. Looked up from germline, CDR1 is MDHEN and CDR2 is SYDVKM. Trimming took 1 base from V and 0 from J, leaving 18 bases between them. CDR3 region: CASSLFWLDREYQETQYF. As DNA, the CDR3 is TGTGCCAGCAGTTTATTTTGGTTGGACAGAGAGTACCAAGAGACCCAGTACTTC.

This rearrangement joins TRBV2 to TRBJ2-5; 10 bases line up with TRBD2. With 7 bases clipped from V and 3 bases from J, the junction kept 11 bases outside the gene matches. Germline CDR1 reads SNHLY; CDR2 reads FYNNEI. The CDR3 is 16 residues long. The CDR3 region is CASITLAGGPKETQYF. The CDR3 DNA sequence: TGTGCCAGCATAACCTTAGCGGGAGGCCCAAAAGAGACCCAGTACTTC.

The CDR3 is CASSPNVLAGSSNEQFF. The CDR3 DNA reads TGCGCCAGCAGCCCCAATGTTCTAGCGGGATCGTCGAATGAGCAGTTCTTC. V gene TRBV4-3 combines with J gene TRBJ2-1; 9 bases line up with TRBD2. Germline V gene sequence: CDR1 LGHNA, CDR2 YSLEER. The CDR3 sequence is 17 residues long. With V trimmed by 4 bases and J by 7 bases, 14 bases remained unmatched.

Of note for this clone: Other DNA sequences in this sample translate to the same CDR3. This chain connects TRBV7-9 to TRBJ2-7, with unresolved D. The V gene lost 5 bases and the J gene lost 1 base, with 9 bases spanning the gap. The CDR3 spans 13 residues. Germline CDR1 reads SEHNR; CDR2 reads FQNEAQ (reference sequence). CDR3 nucleotides: TGTGCCAGCAGCCCGCCCCGATCCTACGAGCAGTACTTC. As protein: CASSPPRSYEQYF.